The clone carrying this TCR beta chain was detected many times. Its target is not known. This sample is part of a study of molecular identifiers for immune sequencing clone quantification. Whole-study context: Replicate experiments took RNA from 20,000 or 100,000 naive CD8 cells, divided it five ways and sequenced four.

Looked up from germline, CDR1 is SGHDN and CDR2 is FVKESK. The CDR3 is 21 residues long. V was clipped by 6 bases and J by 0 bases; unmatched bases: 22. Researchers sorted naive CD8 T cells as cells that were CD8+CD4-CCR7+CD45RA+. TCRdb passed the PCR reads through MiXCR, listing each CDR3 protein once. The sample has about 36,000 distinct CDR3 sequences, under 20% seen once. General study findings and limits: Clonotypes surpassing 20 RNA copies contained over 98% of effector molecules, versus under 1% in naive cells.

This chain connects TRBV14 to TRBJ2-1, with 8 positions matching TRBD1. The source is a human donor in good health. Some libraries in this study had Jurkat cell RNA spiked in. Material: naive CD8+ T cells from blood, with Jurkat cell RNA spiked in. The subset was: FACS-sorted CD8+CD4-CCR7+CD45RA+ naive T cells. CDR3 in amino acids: CASRPREEAGGSGRSYNEQFF. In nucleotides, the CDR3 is TGTGCCAGCAGACCAAGAGAGGAGGCAGGGGGCTCAGGTCGCTCCTACAATGAGCAGTTCTTC.